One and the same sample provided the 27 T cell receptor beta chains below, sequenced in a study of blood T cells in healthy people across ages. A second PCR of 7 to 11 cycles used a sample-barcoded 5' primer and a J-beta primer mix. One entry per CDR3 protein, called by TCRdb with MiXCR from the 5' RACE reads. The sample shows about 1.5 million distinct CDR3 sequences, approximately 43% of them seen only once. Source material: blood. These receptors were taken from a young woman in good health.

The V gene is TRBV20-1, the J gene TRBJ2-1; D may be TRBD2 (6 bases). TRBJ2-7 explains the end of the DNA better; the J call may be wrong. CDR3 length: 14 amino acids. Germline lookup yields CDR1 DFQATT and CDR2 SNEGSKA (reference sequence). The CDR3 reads CSVRRDWIYNEQYF. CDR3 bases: TGCAGTGTTCGCCGGGACTGGATCTACAATGAGCAGTACTTC.

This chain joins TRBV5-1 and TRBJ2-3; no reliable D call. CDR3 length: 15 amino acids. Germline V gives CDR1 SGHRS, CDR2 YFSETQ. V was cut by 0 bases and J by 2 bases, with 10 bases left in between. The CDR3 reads CASSLGVEFTDTQYF. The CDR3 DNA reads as TGCGCCAGCAGCTTGGGCGTGGAGTTCACAGATACGCAGTATTTT.

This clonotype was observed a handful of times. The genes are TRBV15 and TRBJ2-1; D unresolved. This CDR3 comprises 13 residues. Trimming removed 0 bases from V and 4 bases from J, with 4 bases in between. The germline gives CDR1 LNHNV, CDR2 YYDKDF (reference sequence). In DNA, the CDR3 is TGTGCCACCAGCAGAGATGATTACAATGAGCAGTTCTTC. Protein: CATSRDDYNEQFF.

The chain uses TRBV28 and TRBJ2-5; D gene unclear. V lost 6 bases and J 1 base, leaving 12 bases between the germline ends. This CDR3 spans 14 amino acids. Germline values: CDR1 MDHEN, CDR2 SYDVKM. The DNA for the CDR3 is TGTGCCAGCAGGCGGTCCATGCCCCAAGAGACCCAGTACTTC. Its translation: CASRRSMPQETQYF.

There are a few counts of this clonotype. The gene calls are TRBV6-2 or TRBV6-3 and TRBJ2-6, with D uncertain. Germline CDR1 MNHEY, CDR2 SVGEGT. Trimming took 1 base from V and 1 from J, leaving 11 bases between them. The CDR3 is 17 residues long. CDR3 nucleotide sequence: TGTGCCAGCAGTTACTTGGACGTTATTTCTGGGGCCAACGTCCTGACTTTC. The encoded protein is CASSYLDVISGANVLTF.

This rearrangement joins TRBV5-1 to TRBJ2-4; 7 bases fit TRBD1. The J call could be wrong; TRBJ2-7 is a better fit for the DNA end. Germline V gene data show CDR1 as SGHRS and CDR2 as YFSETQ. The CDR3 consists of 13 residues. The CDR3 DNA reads TGCGCCAGCAGCCACGACAGGGCCAACGAGCAGTACTTC. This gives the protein CASSHDRANEQYF.

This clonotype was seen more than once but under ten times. The CDR3 region is CASSDPGQGPYNSPLHF. CDR3 in DNA: TGTGCCAGCAGCGACCCGGGACAGGGCCCCTATAATTCACCCCTCCACTTT. The J gene is TRBJ1-6, the V gene TRBV9, with 9 bases that match TRBD1. CDR1 is SGDLS and CDR2 is YYNGEE in the germline V gene. This CDR3 contains 17 residues. Trimming removed 3 bases from V and 2 bases from J; junction bases left unmatched: 6.

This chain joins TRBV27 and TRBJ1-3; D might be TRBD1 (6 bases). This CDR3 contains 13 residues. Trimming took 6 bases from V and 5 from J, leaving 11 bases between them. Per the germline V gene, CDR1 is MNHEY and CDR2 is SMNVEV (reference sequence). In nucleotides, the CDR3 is TGTGCCAGCAGATCAGGGGATAGAAACACCATATATTTT. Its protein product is CASRSGDRNTIYF.

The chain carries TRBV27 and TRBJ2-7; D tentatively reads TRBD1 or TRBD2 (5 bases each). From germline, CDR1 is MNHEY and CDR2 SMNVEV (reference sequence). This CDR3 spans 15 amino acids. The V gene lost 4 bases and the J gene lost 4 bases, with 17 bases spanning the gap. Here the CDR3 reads CASSWGSGPLYEQYF. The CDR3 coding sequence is TGTGCCAGCAGTTGGGGGAGCGGTCCATTGTACGAGCAGTACTTC.

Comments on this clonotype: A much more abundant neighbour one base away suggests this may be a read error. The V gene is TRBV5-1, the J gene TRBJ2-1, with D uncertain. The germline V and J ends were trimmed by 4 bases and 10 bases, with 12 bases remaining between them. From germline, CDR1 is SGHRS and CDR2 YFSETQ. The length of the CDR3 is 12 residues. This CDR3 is CASSADGYEQFF. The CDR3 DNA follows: TGCGCCAGCAGCGCGGACGGCTACGAGCAGTTCTTC.

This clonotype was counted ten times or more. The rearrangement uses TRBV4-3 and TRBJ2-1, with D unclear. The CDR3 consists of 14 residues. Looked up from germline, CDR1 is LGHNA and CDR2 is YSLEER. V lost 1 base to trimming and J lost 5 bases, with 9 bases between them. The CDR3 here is CASSQGLTNNEQFF. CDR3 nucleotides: TGCGCCAGCAGCCAAGGACTGACGAACAATGAGCAGTTCTTC.

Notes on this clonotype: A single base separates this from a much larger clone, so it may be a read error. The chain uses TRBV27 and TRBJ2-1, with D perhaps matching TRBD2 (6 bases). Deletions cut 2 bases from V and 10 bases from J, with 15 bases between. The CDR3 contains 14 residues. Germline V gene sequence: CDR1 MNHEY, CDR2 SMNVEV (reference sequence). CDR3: CASSLAGLSYEQFF. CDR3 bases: TGTGCCAGCAGTTTAGCGGGACTCTCCTACGAGCAGTTCTTC.

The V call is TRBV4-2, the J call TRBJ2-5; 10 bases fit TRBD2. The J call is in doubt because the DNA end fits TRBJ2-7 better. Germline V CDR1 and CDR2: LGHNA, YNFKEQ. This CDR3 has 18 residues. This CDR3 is CASSQEASGSALTYEQYF. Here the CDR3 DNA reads TGTGCCAGCAGCCAAGAGGCTAGCGGGAGCGCCCTTACCTACGAGCAGTACTTC.

The CDR3 loop reads CASRGRARSSYNEQFF. CDR3 coding DNA: TGTGCCAGCAGGGGACGAGCGAGGAGCTCCTACAATGAGCAGTTCTTC. The chain is built from TRBV2 and TRBJ2-1, with D possibly being TRBD1 or TRBD2 (5 bases each). Per the germline V gene, CDR1 is SNHLY and CDR2 is FYNNEI. The CDR3 has 16 residues. Trimming shortened V by 6 bases and J by 0 bases, and 15 bases separated the two germline ends.

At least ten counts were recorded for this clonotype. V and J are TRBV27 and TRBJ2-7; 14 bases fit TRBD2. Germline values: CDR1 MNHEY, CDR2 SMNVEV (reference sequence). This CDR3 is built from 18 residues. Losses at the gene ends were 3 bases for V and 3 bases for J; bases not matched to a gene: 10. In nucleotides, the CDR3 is TGTGCCAGCAGTTTGATAGGACAGGGACTAGCGGGAGTCTACGAGCAGTACTTC. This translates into CASSLIGQGLAGVYEQYF.

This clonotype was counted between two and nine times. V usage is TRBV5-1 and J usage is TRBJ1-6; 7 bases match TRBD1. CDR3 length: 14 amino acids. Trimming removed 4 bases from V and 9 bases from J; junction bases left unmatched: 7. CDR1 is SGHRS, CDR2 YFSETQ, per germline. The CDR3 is CASSKGPGGSPLHF. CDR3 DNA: TGCGCCAGCAGCAAGGGACCAGGGGGTTCACCCCTCCACTTT.

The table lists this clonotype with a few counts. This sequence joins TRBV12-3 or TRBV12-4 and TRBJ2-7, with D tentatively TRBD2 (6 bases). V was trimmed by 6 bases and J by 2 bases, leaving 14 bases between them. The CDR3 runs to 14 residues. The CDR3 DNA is TGTGCCAGCAGCCGTAGCGGAGTGGCCTACGAGCAGTACTTC. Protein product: CASSRSGVAYEQYF.

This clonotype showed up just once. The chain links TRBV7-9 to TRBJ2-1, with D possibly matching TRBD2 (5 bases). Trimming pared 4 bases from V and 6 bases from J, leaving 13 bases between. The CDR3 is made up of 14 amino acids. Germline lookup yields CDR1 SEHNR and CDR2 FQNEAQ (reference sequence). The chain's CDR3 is CASSSALRGNEQFF. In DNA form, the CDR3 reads TGTGCCAGCAGCTCAGCGCTCCGGGGCAATGAGCAGTTCTTC.

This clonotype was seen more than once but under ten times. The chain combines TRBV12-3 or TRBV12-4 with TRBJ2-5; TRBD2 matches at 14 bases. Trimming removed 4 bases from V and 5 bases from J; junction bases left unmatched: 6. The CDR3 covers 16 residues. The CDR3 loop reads CASSSGTSGSGETQYF. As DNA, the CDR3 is TGTGCCAGCAGTTCCGGGACTAGCGGGAGTGGGGAGACCCAGTACTTC.

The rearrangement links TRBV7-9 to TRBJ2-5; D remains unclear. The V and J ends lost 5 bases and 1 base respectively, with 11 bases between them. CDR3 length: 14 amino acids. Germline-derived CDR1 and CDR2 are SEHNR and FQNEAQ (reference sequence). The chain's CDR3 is CASSPSPSQETQYF. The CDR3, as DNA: TGTGCCAGCAGCCCGTCCCCGTCCCAAGAGACCCAGTACTTC.

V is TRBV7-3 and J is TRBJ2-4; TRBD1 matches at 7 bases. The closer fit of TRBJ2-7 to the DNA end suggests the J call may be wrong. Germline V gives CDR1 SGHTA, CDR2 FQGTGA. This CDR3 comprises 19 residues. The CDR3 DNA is TGTGCCAGCAGCTTAAACCCCAGAGATAGACAGGGAGAATCGTACGAGCAGTACTTC. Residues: CASSLNPRDRQGESYEQYF.

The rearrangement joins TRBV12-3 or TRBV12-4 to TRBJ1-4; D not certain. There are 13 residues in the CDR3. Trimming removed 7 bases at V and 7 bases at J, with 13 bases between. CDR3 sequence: CASKFAVGEKLFF. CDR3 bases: TGTGCCAGCAAATTCGCGGTCGGTGAAAAACTGTTTTTT.

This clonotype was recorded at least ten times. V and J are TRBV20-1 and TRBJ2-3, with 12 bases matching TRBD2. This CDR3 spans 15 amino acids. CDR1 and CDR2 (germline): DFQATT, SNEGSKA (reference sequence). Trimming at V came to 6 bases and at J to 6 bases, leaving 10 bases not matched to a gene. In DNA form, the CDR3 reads TGCAGTGCACCCTCGACTAGCGGGGGAAGGGATACGCAGTATTTT. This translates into CSAPSTSGGRDTQYF.

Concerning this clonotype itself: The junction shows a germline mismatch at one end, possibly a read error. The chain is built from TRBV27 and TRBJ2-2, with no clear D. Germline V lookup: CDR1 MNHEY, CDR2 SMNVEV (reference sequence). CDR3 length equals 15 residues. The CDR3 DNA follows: TGTGCCAGCAGCTTATCGAACCCCTACACCGGGGAGCTGTTTTTT. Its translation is CASSLSNPYTGELFF.

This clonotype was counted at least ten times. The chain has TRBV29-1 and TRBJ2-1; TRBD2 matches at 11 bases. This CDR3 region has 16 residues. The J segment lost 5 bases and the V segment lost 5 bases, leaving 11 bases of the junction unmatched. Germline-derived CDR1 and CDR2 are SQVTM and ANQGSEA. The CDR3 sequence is CSVKGLAGDLNNEQFF. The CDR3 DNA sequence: TGCAGCGTTAAAGGACTAGCGGGTGATCTGAACAATGAGCAGTTCTTC.

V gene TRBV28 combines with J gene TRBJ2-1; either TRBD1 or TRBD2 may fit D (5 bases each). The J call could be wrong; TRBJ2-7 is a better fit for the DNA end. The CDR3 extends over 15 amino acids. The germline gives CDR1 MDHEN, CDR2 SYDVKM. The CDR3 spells CASRPEGSSYNEQYF. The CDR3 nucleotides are TGTGCCAGCAGACCCGAGGGGAGCTCCTACAATGAGCAGTACTTC.

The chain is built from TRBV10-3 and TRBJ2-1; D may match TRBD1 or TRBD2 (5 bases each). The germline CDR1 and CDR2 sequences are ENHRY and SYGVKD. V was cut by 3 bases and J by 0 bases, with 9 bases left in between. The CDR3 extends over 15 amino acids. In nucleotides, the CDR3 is TGTGCCATCAGTGAAATGGGGGACTCCTACAATGAGCAGTTCTTC. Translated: CAISEMGDSYNEQFF.